The present entry profiles one T cell receptor beta chain with its context. Antigen unknown. This entry is derived from a study of T cell responses to AZD1222 COVID-19 vaccine. General observations from the study: Most donors were white British and more were female, and clonal diversity was possibly underestimated.

The CDR3 has 12 amino acids. Germline CDR1 reads SNHLY; CDR2 reads FYNNEI. Trimming pared 6 bases from V and 3 bases from J, leaving 8 bases between. Some clones are missing from TCRdb's copy, which holds only in-frame ones; the method was immunoSEQ multiplex PCR. The sample includes under 150,000 clones, about nine tenths seen only once; the top ten take around 1.8%. The receptor was isolated from an adult who received the AZD1222 COVID-19 vaccine. The sample consisted of peripheral blood, taken 28 days after the second AZD1222 dose. The chain couples TRBV2 to TRBJ1-1; TRBD1 might be the D (5 bases). The CDR3 sequence is CASRTVHTEAFF. The CDR3 nucleotides read TGTGCCAGCAGGACAGTACACACTGAAGCTTTCTTT.